One sample yielded the 25 T cell receptor beta chains listed below, sequenced in a study of memory B cells and T cells in multiple sclerosis. Their target antigens are unknown. CFSE-dim autoproliferating and CFSE-high non-proliferating T cells from unstimulated culture were sequenced separately. Cultures began with fewer than 5.5x10^7 CFSE-labeled PBMCs, unstimulated for roughly seven days, with replicate wells pooled. Profiling relied on immunoSEQ multiplex PCR, and the TCRdb table lists in-frame clones only, not all of them. The data contain roughly 30,000 clones, 86% of them seen just once; the ten biggest clones take up 2% to 3%. Sample: PBMCs from blood kept in culture. Every receptor here comes from a human donor with multiple sclerosis.

The chain uses TRBV29-1 and TRBJ1-1; the D is unclear. Trimming removed 4 bases from V and 4 bases from J, with 10 bases in between. CDR3 size: 12 residues. Germline CDR1 SQVTM, CDR2 ANQGSEA. The CDR3 DNA follows: TGCAGCGTTGGGGTGGGGAGCACTGAAGCTTTCTTT. Translation: CSVGVGSTEAFF.

The V call is TRBV6-5, the J call TRBJ1-2; D is perhaps TRBD1 (6 bases). The germline V gene encodes CDR1 MNHEY and CDR2 SVGAGI. The CDR3 covers 15 residues. V was trimmed by 2 bases and J by 5 bases, leaving 15 bases between them. The CDR3 coding sequence is TGTGCCAGCAGTTACAGAGGGGGAGGATCTTATGGCTACACCTTC. Encoded protein: CASSYRGGGSYGYTF.

This clone appeared a single time. V and J are TRBV11-1 and TRBJ1-6; D possibly corresponds to TRBD1 (5 bases). Germline CDR1 SGHAT, CDR2 FQDESV (reference sequence). Trimming removed 2 bases from V and 0 bases from J, with 14 bases in between. This CDR3 spans 18 amino acids. The CDR3 DNA is TGTGCCAGCAGCTTACTCGGGACCTCAAGCTCCTATAATTCACCCCTCCACTTT. Protein sequence: CASSLLGTSSSYNSPLHF. Full variable domain (missing parts from reference TRBV11-1 and TRBJ1-6): EAEVAQSPRYKITEKSQAVAFWCDPISGHATLYWYRQILGQGPELLVQFQDESVVDDSQLPKDRFSAERLKGVDSTLKIQPAELGDSAMYLCASSLLGTSSSYNSPLHFGNGTRLTVT.

The rearrangement links TRBV30 to TRBJ1-4, with D unresolved. V was shortened by 3 bases and J by 11 bases, with 10 bases between the two germline ends. This CDR3 contains 11 residues. Germline values: CDR1 GTSNPN, CDR2 SVGIG (reference sequence). This CDR3 reads CAWRLNRKLFF. As DNA, the CDR3 is TGTGCCTGGAGGCTAAATCGGAAACTGTTTTTT.

This clone was observed once. This chain links TRBV15 with TRBJ2-7, with D perhaps matching TRBD2 (5 bases). Germline V gene lookup returns CDR1 LNHNV and CDR2 YYDKDF (reference sequence). The germline V and J ends were trimmed by 5 bases and 3 bases, with 14 bases remaining between them. The CDR3 loop spans 14 amino acids. The CDR3 nucleotides are TGTGCCACCAGCCAGGACTCGCCCCACTACGAGCAGTACTTC. Translation: CATSQDSPHYEQYF.

A few counts support this clone. J is TRBJ1-2 and V is TRBV6-4, with D perhaps matching TRBD1 (5 bases). Germline values: CDR1 MRHNA, CDR2 SNTAGT. Trimming left V 6 bases short and J 4 bases short, with 15 bases between. The CDR3 totals 14 residues. The CDR3 reads CASSPARGAYGYTF. In DNA, the CDR3 is TGTGCCAGCAGCCCCGCCCGGGGCGCCTATGGCTACACCTTC.

The chain is built from TRBV2 and TRBJ2-1; D remains ambiguous. Germline V CDR1 and CDR2: SNHLY, FYNNEI. V lost 0 bases and J 2 bases, leaving 11 bases between the germline ends. The CDR3 contains 16 residues. The CDR3 DNA sequence: TGTGCCAGCAGTGAAGCGTGGCTAGTGGCCTACAATGAGCAGTTCTTC. Its protein is CASSEAWLVAYNEQFF.

The rearrangement uses TRBV6-6 and TRBJ2-7; D possibly matches TRBD1 or TRBD2 (5 bases each). V was shortened by 6 bases and J by 0 bases, with 12 bases between the two germline ends. Looked up from germline, CDR1 is MNHNY and CDR2 is SVGAGI (reference sequence). This CDR3 is 14 amino acids long. The CDR3 protein is CASSPGTRSYEQYF. CDR3 in DNA: TGTGCCAGCAGCCCTGGGACCCGCTCCTACGAGCAGTACTTC.

The V and J genes are TRBV15 and TRBJ2-7; tentatively, D is TRBD1 (7 bases). Germline CDR1 LNHNV, CDR2 YYDKDF (reference sequence). This CDR3 is built from 14 residues. Deletions cut 4 bases from V and 3 bases from J, with 13 bases between. CDR3 region: CATSTSGGNYEQYF. The CDR3 coding sequence is TGTGCCACCAGCACCTCAGGGGGGAACTACGAGCAGTACTTC.

In this sample, this clone turned up once. The CDR3 region is CASSSRDREIEQYF. The CDR3 region has the DNA TGTGCCAGCAGCTCCCGGGACAGGGAGATCGAGCAGTACTTC. The V call is TRBV11-2, the J call TRBJ2-7; 9 bases are shared with TRBD1. In germline, CDR1 is SGHAT, CDR2 FQNNGV. The CDR3 extends over 14 amino acids. After removal of 4 bases from V and 6 bases from J, the junction contained 7 bases not matched to a gene.

This clone occurred once. V usage is TRBV6-5 and J usage is TRBJ2-7; 9 nucleotides match TRBD1. Trimming at V came to 7 bases and at J to 7 bases, leaving 11 bases not matched to a gene. This CDR3 region has 14 residues. Germline V gene data show CDR1 as MNHEY and CDR2 as SVGAGI. The CDR3 here is CASTGRTGVNEQYF. In DNA form, the CDR3 reads TGTGCCAGCACGGGCCGGACAGGGGTGAATGAGCAGTACTTC.

The chain is built from TRBV6-6 and TRBJ1-2; no definite D call. Germline V gives CDR1 MNHNY, CDR2 SVGAGI (reference sequence). The CDR3 is 13 amino acids. V was clipped by 1 base and J by 1 base, with 4 bases between them. DNA for the CDR3: TGTGCCAGCAGTTACTACAGTAACTATGGCTACACCTTC. Translated, it gives CASSYYSNYGYTF.

This clone was detected once. Compared with germline, one end of the junction differs, possibly owing to a read error. The chain is built from TRBV4-1 and TRBJ2-3, with TRBD2 matching over 12 bases. The CDR3 covers 13 residues. Germline V gene lookup returns CDR1 MGHRA and CDR2 YSYEKL. The CDR3 protein is CASSQRLAGGLVF. The CDR3 DNA reads TGCGCCAGCAGCCAACGGCTAGCGGGAGGGTTAGTATTT.

This clone was observed a single time. The V gene is TRBV2, the J gene TRBJ2-1, with D maybe TRBD2 (5 bases). Germline CDR1 is SNHLY and CDR2 is FYNNEI. V lost 10 bases and J lost 0, with 19 bases in between. The CDR3 extends over 16 amino acids. CDR3 coding DNA: TGTGCCACCAGACCTGGACTGGCTAGCTCCTACAATGAGCAGTTCTTC. Residues: CATRPGLASSYNEQFF.

This clone was recorded only once. The chain uses TRBV5-6 and TRBJ2-7; TRBD1 is a possible D gene (6 bases). The germline CDR1 and CDR2 sequences are SGHDT and YYEEEE. The length of the CDR3 is 13 residues. Between the trimmed V and J ends, which lost 4 bases and 5 bases, there was a span of 13 bases. Here the CDR3 reads CASSIQGIDEQYF. The CDR3 DNA reads TGTGCCAGCAGCATACAGGGTATCGACGAGCAGTACTTC. Full variable domain (missing parts from reference TRBV5-6 and TRBJ2-7): DAGVTQSPTHLIKTRGQQVTLRCSPKSGHDTVSWYQQALGQGPQFIFQYYEEEERQRGNFPDRFSGHQFPNYSSELNVNALLLGDSALYLCASSIQGIDEQYFGPGTRLTVT.

The rearrangement joins TRBV27 to TRBJ1-2; D unclear. The CDR3 sequence is 13 residues long. Germline V lookup: CDR1 MNHEY, CDR2 SMNVEV (reference sequence). Between the trimmed V and J ends, which lost 3 bases and 2 bases, there was a span of 7 bases. The CDR3 nucleotides are TGTGCCAGCAGTTTGACATTGAACTATGGCTACACCTTC. Its protein product is CASSLTLNYGYTF.

The J gene is TRBJ2-1, the V gene TRBV29-1; D unresolved. The CDR3 spans 14 residues. Germline lookup yields CDR1 SQVTM and CDR2 ANQGSEA. The germline V and J ends were trimmed by 0 bases and 9 bases, with 15 bases remaining between them. The chain's CDR3 is CSVEEIVPASEQFF. In DNA, the CDR3 is TGCAGCGTTGAAGAAATAGTCCCCGCCTCTGAGCAGTTCTTC.

This chain connects TRBV5-1 to TRBJ2-1; a possible D gene is TRBD2 (6 bases). Looked up from germline, CDR1 is SGHRS and CDR2 is YFSETQ. The CDR3 covers 16 residues. V shed 4 bases and J shed 6 bases, with 20 bases lying between them. CDR3 loop: CASSHIEGSGSNEQFF. The DNA of the CDR3 is TGCGCCAGCAGCCACATCGAGGGGTCCGGGAGCAATGAGCAGTTCTTC.

The J gene is TRBJ1-4, the V gene TRBV6-1; 8 bases are a match to TRBD1. The CDR3 is 14 residues long. V was clipped by 6 bases and J by 4 bases; unmatched bases: 4. Looked up from germline, CDR1 is MNHNS and CDR2 is SASEGT. The chain's CDR3 is CASRTGGNNEKLFF. In nucleotides, the CDR3 is TGTGCCAGCAGAACAGGGGGGAATAATGAAAAACTGTTTTTT.

V and J are TRBV6-5 and TRBJ2-7, with D unclear. Germline CDR1 MNHEY, CDR2 SVGAGI. V lost 4 bases and J lost 4, with 5 bases in between. CDR3 length: 11 amino acids. The CDR3 here is CASSFLYEQYF. The DNA for the CDR3 is TGTGCCAGCAGTTTTCTTTACGAGCAGTACTTC.

This chain connects TRBV11-2 to TRBJ1-3; 7 bases are shared with TRBD1. Germline CDR1 and CDR2: SGHAT and FQNNGV. The CDR3 extends over 15 amino acids. V was clipped by 2 bases and J by 4 bases; unmatched bases: 5. The CDR3 loop reads CASSLPGTAGNTIYF. The CDR3 DNA is TGTGCCAGCAGCTTACCCGGGACAGCCGGAAACACCATATATTTT.

The gene calls are TRBV4-1 and TRBJ1-1; perhaps TRBD1 as D (5 bases). CDR3 length equals 16 residues. With 1 base removed from V and 0 bases from J, the gap between germline ends came to 12 bases. CDR1 MGHRA and CDR2 YSYEKL come from the germline V gene. For the CDR3, the DNA is TGCGCCAGCAGCCAAGTCCCCGGGACGGTGAACACTGAAGCTTTCTTT. Its protein product is CASSQVPGTVNTEAFF.

This clone appeared a few times. This chain joins TRBV5-1 and TRBJ1-1; perhaps TRBD1 as D (6 bases). This CDR3 contains 15 residues. Trimming pared 0 bases from V and 4 bases from J, leaving 13 bases between. Germline V CDR1 and CDR2: SGHRS, YFSETQ. Written as DNA, the CDR3 is TGCGCCAGCAGCTTGGCAGTTGACAGGTCCACTGAAGCTTTCTTT. It is translated as CASSLAVDRSTEAFF.

CDR3 loop: CASSGGDRGVETQYF. As DNA, the CDR3 is TGTGCCAGCAGCGGCGGGGACAGGGGAGTGGAGACCCAGTACTTC. The V gene is TRBV5-4, the J gene TRBJ2-5; TRBD1 agrees at 10 bases. V lost 4 bases, J lost 5 bases, and 8 bases stayed unmatched. CDR3 size: 15 residues. CDR1 is SGHNT, CDR2 YYREEE, per germline (reference sequence). The complete variable domain, with remaining parts taken from reference TRBV5-4 and TRBJ2-5, reads ETGVTQSPTHLIKTRGQQVTLRCSSQSGHNTVSWYQQALGQGPQFIFQYYREEENGRGNFPPRFSGLQFPNYSSELNVNALELDDSALYLCASSGGDRGVETQYFGPGTRLLVL.

The table lists this clone with a few counts. The V call is TRBV7-9, the J call TRBJ2-7; the D is unclear. V dropped 0 bases and J dropped 5 bases, with 5 bases sitting between them. CDR1 is SEHNR and CDR2 is FQNEAQ in the germline V gene (reference sequence). The CDR3 sequence is 12 residues long. The CDR3 DNA follows: TGTGCCAGCAGCTTAGCCCGCGACGAGCAGTACTTC. As protein: CASSLARDEQYF.